Included here is one TCR beta chain sequence, with context. Germline assignment: CDR1 MDHEN and CDR2 SYDVKM. The CDR3 spans 15 residues. Between the trimmed V and J ends, which lost 1 base and 1 base, there was a span of 10 bases. The sample originates from a study of shared clonotypes between healthy human individuals. Assay: immunoSEQ multiplex PCR; the TCRdb copy retains only in-frame clones and omits some. In the table there are more than 1 million clones, approximately 78% of which are singletons. V usage is TRBV28 and J usage is TRBJ1-2; D remains ambiguous. This TCR came from a man aged 18-30 years in good health. Some clones in this sample may be carry-over from other donors' samples. Sequencing was carried out using memory CD4+ T cells from PBMCs. Subset noted: CD45RA-negative fraction. DNA of the CDR3: TGTGCCAGCAGTTTATATGACCCCAATAACTATGGCTACACCTTC. This translates into CASSLYDPNNYGYTF.